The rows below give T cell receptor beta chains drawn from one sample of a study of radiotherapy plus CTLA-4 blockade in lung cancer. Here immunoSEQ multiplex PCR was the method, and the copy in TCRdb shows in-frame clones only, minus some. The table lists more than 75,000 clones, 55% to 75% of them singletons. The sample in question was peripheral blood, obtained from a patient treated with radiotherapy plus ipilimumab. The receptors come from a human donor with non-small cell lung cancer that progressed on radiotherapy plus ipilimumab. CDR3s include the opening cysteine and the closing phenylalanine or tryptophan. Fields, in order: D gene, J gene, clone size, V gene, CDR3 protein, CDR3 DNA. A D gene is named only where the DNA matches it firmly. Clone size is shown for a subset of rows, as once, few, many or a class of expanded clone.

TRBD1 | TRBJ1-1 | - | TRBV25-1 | CASSELGQGAFNTEAFF | TGTGCCAGCAGTGAATTGGGACAGGGGGCGTTTAACACTGAAGCTTTCTTT
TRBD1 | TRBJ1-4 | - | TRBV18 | CASSPGTDEKLFF | TGTGCCAGCTCACCCGGGACAGATGAAAAACTGTTTTTT
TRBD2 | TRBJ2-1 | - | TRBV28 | CASSLSGRREGAVYNEQFF | TGTGCCAGCAGTTTATCAGGGAGACGGGAGGGAGCGGTTTACAATGAGCAGTTCTTC
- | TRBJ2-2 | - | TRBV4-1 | CASSQADRNTGELFF | TGCGCCAGCAGCCAAGCGGACAGGAACACCGGGGAGCTGTTTTTT
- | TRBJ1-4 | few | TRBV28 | CASSPSVAELFF | TGTGCCAGCAGCCCCTCGGTGGCGGAACTGTTTTTT
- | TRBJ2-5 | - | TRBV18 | CASSRSEVSWGETQYF | TGTGCCAGCTCCCGCTCCGAAGTGAGCTGGGGAGAGACCCAGTACTTC
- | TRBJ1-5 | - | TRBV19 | CASSIWGGRQPQHF | TGTGCCAGTAGTATATGGGGGGGCAGGCAGCCCCAGCATTTT
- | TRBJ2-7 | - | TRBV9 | CASSVSPDTQYEQYF | TGTGCCAGCAGCGTCTCTCCGGACACTCAATACGAGCAGTACTTC
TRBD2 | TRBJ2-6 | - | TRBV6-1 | CASSEYRGGRLATFGANVLTF | TGTGCCAGCAGTGAATATCGCGGGGGGAGGCTGGCCACCTTTGGGGCCAACGTCCTGACTTTC
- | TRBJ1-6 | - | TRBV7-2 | CASSLAIRGSYNSPLHF | TGTGCCAGCAGCTTAGCGATCAGGGGCTCCTATAATTCACCCCTCCACTTT
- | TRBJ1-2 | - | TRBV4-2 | CASRRDGVDGYTF | TGTGCCAGCAGAAGGGACGGGGTGGATGGCTACACCTTC
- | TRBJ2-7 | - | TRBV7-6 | CAPSGQIRDGLYEQYF | TGTGCCCCCTCAGGCCAAATCCGGGACGGCTTGTACGAGCAGTACTTC
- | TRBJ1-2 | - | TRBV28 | CASSLPWENYGYTF | TGTGCCAGCAGTTTACCGTGGGAGAACTATGGCTACACCTTC
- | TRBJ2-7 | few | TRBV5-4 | CASSPGTSAYEQYF | TGTGCCAGCAGTCCCGGGACATCCGCCTACGAGCAGTACTTC
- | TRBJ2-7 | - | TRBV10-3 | CAISASTEGTYEQYF | TGTGCCATCAGTGCCTCTACCGAGGGGACCTACGAGCAGTACTTC
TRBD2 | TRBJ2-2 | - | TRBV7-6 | CASSAPSGLGTGELFF | TGTGCCAGCAGCGCACCTAGCGGCTTAGGCACCGGGGAGCTGTTTTTT
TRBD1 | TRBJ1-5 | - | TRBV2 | CASSPGTAPNQPQHF | TGTGCCAGCAGCCCCGGGACAGCTCCCAATCAGCCCCAGCATTTT
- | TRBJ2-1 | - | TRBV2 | CASQRDEQFF | TGTGCCAGCCAGCGGGATGAGCAGTTCTTC
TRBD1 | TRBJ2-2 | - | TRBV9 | CASALGQGADGELFF | TGTGCCAGCGCGCTTGGACAGGGGGCTGACGGGGAGCTGTTTTTT
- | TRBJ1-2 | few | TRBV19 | CASSRPGTSNYGYTF | TGTGCCAGTAGCCGCCCAGGGACCTCTAACTATGGCTACACCTTC
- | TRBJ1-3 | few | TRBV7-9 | CASADHGHSGNTIYF | TGTGCCAGCGCCGACCACGGTCACTCTGGAAACACCATATATTTT
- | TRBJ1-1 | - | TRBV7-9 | CASTGEGNTEAFF | TGTGCCAGTACCGGAGAGGGGAACACTGAAGCTTTCTTT
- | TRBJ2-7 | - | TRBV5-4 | CASSPWTAGEQYF | TGTGCCAGCAGCCCTTGGACAGCTGGTGAGCAGTACTTC
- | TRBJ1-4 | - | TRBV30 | CAWSNFEKLFF | TGTGCCTGGAGTAACTTTGAAAAACTGTTTTTT
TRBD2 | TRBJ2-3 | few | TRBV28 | CASRTPRLAGGTDTQYF | TGTGCCAGCAGAACCCCCCGACTAGCGGGAGGGACAGATACGCAGTATTTT
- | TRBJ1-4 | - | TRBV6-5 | CASKDSGTAGEKLFF | TGTGCCAGCAAAGACTCGGGGACCGCAGGGGAAAAACTGTTTTTT
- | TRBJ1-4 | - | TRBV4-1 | CASSQESDEKLFF | TGCGCCAGCAGCCAAGAAAGTGATGAAAAACTGTTTTTT
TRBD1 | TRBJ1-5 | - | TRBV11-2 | CASSPGQNQPQHF | TGTGCCAGCAGCCCGGGACAGAATCAGCCCCAGCATTTT
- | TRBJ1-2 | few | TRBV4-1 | CASSHAPNYGYTF | TGCGCCAGCAGCCACGCACCGAACTATGGCTACACCTTC
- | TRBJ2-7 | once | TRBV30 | CAWSVGSGYHEQYF | TGTGCCTGGAGTGTAGGATCTGGGTACCACGAGCAGTACTTC
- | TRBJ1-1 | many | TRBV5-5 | CASSFWTDLNTEAFF | TGTGCCAGCAGCTTCTGGACAGACTTGAACACTGAAGCTTTCTTT
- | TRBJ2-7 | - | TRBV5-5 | CASSLAAVTYEQYF | TGTGCCAGCAGCTTGGCGGCAGTAACCTACGAGCAGTACTTC
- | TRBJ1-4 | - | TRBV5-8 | CASSFSASNEKLFF | TGTGCCAGCAGCTTTAGTGCTTCCAATGAAAAACTGTTTTTT
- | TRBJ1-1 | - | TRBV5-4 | CASNVGEVNTEAFF | TGTGCCAGCAACGTGGGAGAAGTAAACACTGAAGCTTTCTTT
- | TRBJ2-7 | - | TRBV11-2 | CASSLDWTDPYEQYF | TGTGCCAGCAGCTTAGATTGGACAGATCCTTACGAGCAGTACTTC
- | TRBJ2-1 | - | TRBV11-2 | CASSPPGGLSYNEQFF | TGTGCCAGCAGCCCCCCTGGGGGGCTCTCCTACAATGAGCAGTTCTTC
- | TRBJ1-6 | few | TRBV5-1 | CASSLQTGNNSPLHF | TGCGCCAGCAGTCTACAGACAGGCAATAATTCACCCCTCCACTTT